This TCR beta chain was obtained from a study of OX40 agonist ivuxolimab in advanced cancers. This table comes from immunoSEQ multiplex PCR, and its TCRdb copy is limited to in-frame clones, with some not included. The data contain around 25,000 clones, 65% to 90% of them singletons. The CDR3 runs 16 residues. Germline loops: CDR1 SGHRS, CDR2 YFSETQ. Unmatched junction bases numbered 9, after V lost 4 bases and J lost 5 bases. The sequence was collected from an adult with an advanced solid tumor such as melanoma, head and neck, liver or kidney cancer. The sequences come from CD4+ or CD8+ T cells sorted from blood, collected in a trial of the OX40 agonist ivuxolimab. The genes are TRBV5-1 and TRBJ2-5; 12 bases line up with TRBD2. CDR3 DNA: TGCGCCAGCAGCCCCAGACTAGCGGGAGCTGTGGAGACCCAGTACTTC. Translated: CASSPRLAGAVETQYF.